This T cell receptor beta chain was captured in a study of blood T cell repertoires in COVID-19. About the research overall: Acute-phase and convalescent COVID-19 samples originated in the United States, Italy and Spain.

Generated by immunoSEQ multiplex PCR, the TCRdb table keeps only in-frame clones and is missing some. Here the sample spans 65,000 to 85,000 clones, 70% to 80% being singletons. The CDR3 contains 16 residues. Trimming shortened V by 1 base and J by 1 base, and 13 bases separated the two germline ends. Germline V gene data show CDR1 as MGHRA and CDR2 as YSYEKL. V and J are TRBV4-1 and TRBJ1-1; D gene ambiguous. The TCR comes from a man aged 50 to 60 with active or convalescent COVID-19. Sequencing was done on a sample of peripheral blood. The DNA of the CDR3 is TGCGCCAGCAGCCAAGGGAGAAATCTGGGGAACACTGAAGCTTTCTTT. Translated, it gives CASSQGRNLGNTEAFF.